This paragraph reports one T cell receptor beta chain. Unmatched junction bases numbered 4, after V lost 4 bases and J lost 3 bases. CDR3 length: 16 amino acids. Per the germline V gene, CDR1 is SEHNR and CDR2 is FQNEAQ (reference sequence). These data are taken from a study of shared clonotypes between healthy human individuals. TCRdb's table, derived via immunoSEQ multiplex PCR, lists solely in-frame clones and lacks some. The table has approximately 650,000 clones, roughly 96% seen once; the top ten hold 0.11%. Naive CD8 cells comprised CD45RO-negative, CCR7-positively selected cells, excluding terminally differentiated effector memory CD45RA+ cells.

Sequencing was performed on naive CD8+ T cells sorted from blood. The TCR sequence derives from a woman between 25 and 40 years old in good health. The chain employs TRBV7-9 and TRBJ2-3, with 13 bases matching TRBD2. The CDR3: CASSSWTSGRTDTQYF. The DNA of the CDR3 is TGTGCCAGCAGCTCATGGACTAGCGGGAGAACAGATACGCAGTATTTT. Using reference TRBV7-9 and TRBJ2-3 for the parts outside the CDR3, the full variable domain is DTGVSQNPRHKITKRGQNVTFRCDPISEHNRLYWYRQTLGQGPEFLTYFQNEAQLEKSRLLSDRFSAERPKGSFSTLEIQRTEQGDSAMYLCASSSWTSGRTDTQYFGPGTRLTVL.